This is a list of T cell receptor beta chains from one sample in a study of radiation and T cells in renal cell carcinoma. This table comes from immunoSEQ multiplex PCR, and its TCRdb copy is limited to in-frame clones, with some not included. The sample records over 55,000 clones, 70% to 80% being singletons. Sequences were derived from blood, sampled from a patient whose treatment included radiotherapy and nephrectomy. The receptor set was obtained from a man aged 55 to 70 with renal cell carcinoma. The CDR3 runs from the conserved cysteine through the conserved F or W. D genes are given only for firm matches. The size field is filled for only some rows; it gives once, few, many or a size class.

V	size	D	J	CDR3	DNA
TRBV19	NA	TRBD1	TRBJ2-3	CASSKDRETDTQYF	TGTGCCAGTAGTAAGGACAGGGAAACAGATACGCAGTATTTT
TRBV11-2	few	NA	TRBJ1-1	CASRPAAGTRAFF	TGTGCCAGCAGGCCAGCAGCAGGTACTCGAGCTTTCTTT
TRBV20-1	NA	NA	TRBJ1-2	CSARDNFGYTF	TGCAGTGCTAGAGATAATTTTGGCTACACCTTC
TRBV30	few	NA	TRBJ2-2	CAWSGGGAFSTGELFF	TGTGCCTGGAGTGGAGGGGGGGCCTTCAGCACCGGGGAGCTGTTTTTT
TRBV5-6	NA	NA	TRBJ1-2	CASNLPSVGTYGYTF	TGTGCCAGCAATTTACCCTCTGTGGGGACTTATGGCTACACCTTC
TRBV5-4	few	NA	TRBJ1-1	CASSLVYFRTEAFF	TGTGCCAGCAGCTTGGTATACTTTCGTACTGAAGCTTTCTTT
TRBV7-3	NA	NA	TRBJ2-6	CASSLNNPGLYPGANVLTF	TGTGCCAGCAGCTTAAATAATCCCGGGCTCTATCCTGGGGCCAACGTCCTGACTTTC
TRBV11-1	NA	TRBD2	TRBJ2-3	CASSTPPGLRTDTQYF	TGTGCCAGCAGCACGCCCCCGGGACTACGCACAGATACGCAGTATTTT
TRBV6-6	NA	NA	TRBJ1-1	CASSGGFNTEAFF	TGTGCCAGCAGTGGGGGATTTAACACTGAAGCTTTCTTT
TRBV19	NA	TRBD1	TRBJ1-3	CASSKTGRNAGNTIYF	TGTGCCAGTAGTAAGACAGGGAGAAACGCTGGAAACACCATATATTTT
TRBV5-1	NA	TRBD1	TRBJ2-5	CASSLLTGKETQYF	TGCGCCAGCAGCTTATTGACAGGGAAAGAGACCCAGTACTTC
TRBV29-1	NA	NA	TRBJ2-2	CSVETGGDTGELFF	TGCAGCGTTGAAACAGGGGGGGACACCGGGGAGCTGTTTTTT
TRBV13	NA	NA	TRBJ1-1	CASLTGVNTEAFF	TGTGCCAGCTTAACAGGCGTGAACACTGAAGCTTTCTTT
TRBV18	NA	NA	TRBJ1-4	CASSPNGIGGEKLFF	TGTGCCAGCTCACCCAACGGCATTGGCGGTGAAAAACTGTTTTTT
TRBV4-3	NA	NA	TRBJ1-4	CASSRRRGGGEKLFF	TGCGCCAGCAGCCGTAGGAGGGGTGGGGGTGAAAAACTGTTTTTT
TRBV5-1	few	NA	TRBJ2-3	CASSSPSTDTQYF	TGCGCCAGCAGCTCCCCTAGCACAGATACGCAGTATTTT
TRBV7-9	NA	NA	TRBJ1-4	CASSLPQQGEKLFF	TGTGCCAGCAGCTTACCCCAGCAAGGTGAAAAACTGTTTTTT
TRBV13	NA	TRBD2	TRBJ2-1	CASSHLAGGVWNEQFF	TGTGCCAGCAGCCACCTAGCGGGAGGGGTGTGGAATGAGCAGTTCTTC
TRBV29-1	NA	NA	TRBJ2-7	CSVERSLWGFTYEQYF	TGCAGCGTTGAACGGTCCCTCTGGGGTTTCACCTACGAGCAGTACTTC
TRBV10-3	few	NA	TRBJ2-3	CAISEGGDTDTQYF	TGTGCCATCAGTGAGGGCGGGGACACAGATACGCAGTATTTT
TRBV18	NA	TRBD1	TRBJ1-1	CASSQGRGSTEAFF	TGTGCCAGCTCACAGGGCAGGGGGAGCACTGAAGCTTTCTTT
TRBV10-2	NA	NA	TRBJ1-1	CASAQTMNTEAFF	TGCGCCAGCGCCCAAACAATGAACACTGAAGCTTTCTTT
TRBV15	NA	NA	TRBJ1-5	CATSSPGLVGSSNQPQHF	TGTGCCACCAGCAGCCCCGGACTGGTAGGGAGTAGCAATCAGCCCCAGCATTTT
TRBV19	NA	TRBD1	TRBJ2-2	CASSIGQGSSGELFF	TGTGCCAGTAGTATAGGACAGGGATCTTCCGGGGAGCTGTTTTTT
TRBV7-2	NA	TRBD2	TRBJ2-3	CASSLAPGIAGASNTQYF	TGTGCCAGCAGCTTAGCACCCGGGATAGCGGGGGCCAGTAATACGCAGTATTTT
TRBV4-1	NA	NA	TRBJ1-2	CASSQDTFRAGRDGYTF	TGCGCCAGCAGCCAAGATACTTTTAGGGCAGGGCGCGATGGCTACACCTTC
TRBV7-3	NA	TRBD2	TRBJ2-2	CASSRTSGNTGELFF	TGTGCCAGCAGCAGGACTAGCGGGAACACCGGGGAGCTGTTTTTT
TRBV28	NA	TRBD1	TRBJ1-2	CASSLGTVQVLNYGYTF	TGTGCCAGCAGTTTAGGGACAGTTCAAGTCCTTAACTATGGCTACACCTTC
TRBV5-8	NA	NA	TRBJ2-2	CASSRGLRNTGELFF	TGTGCCAGCAGCCGGGGGTTACGGAACACCGGGGAGCTGTTTTTT
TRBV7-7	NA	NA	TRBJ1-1	CASSLHRDTEAFF	TGTGCCAGCAGCTTACACAGGGACACTGAAGCTTTCTTT
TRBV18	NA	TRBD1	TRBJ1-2	CASSLAGTGDGYTF	TGTGCCAGCTCACTAGCCGGGACAGGAGATGGCTACACCTTC
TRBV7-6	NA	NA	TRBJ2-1	CASSPPVKDNEQFF	TGTGCCAGCAGCCCCCCGGTCAAGGACAATGAGCAGTTCTTC
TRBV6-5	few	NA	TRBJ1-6	CASRRDTNSPLHF	TGTGCCAGCAGAAGGGACACCAATTCACCCCTCCACTTT
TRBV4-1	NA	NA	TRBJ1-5	CASSQDYRPKLSNQPQHF	TGCGCCAGCAGCCAAGATTACCGCCCGAAACTCTCAAATCAGCCCCAGCATTTT
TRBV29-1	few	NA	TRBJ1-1	CSVSRGGNTEAFF	TGCAGCGTGTCTAGGGGAGGGAACACTGAAGCTTTCTTT
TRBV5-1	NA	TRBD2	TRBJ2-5	CATTGAGGPGQTQYF	TGCGCCACCACTGGAGCGGGAGGGCCGGGTCAGACCCAGTACTTC
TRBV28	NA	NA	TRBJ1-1	CATENTEAFF	TGTGCCACCGAGAACACTGAAGCTTTCTTT
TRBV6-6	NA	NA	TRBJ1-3	CASSQTGNTIYF	TGTGCCAGCAGCCAAACTGGAAACACCATATATTTT
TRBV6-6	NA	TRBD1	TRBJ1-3	CASSSPGTAGNTIYF	TGTGCCAGCAGTTCCCCCGGGACAGCTGGAAACACCATATATTTT
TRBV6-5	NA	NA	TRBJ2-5	CASSPSETQYF	TGTGCCAGCAGCCCCTCGGAGACCCAGTACTTC
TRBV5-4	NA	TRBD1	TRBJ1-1	CASSLPEIQGVNTEAFF	TGTGCCAGCAGCTTGCCGGAAATACAGGGGGTGAACACTGAAGCTTTCTTT
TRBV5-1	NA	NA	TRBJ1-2	CASSRDSNRDYGYTF	TGCGCCAGCAGCCGGGATTCCAACCGCGACTATGGCTACACCTTC
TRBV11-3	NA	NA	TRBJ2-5	CASSLDRQGQETQYF	TGTGCCAGCAGCTTAGACCGGCAGGGTCAAGAGACCCAGTACTTC
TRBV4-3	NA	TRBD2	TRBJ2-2	CASSHETSGGDNTGELFF	TGCGCCAGCAGCCACGAAACAAGCGGGGGGGATAACACCGGGGAGCTGTTTTTT
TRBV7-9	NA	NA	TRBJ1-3	CASSPQERSSGNTIYF	TGTGCCAGCAGCCCCCAGGAGAGAAGCTCTGGAAACACCATATATTTT
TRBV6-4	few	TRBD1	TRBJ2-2	CASSPGQEQGGELFF	TGTGCCAGCAGTCCCGGACAGGAACAGGGCGGGGAGCTGTTTTTT
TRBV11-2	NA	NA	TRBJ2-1	CASSLGTGVAYNEQFF	TGTGCCAGCAGCTTAGGGACGGGGGTCGCCTACAATGAGCAGTTCTTC
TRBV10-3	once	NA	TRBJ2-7	CAIRGDSPYEQYF	TGTGCCATCAGAGGCGACAGTCCGTACGAGCAGTACTTC
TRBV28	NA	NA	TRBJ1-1	CASSFSPTGKRGPEAFF	TGTGCCAGCAGTTTCTCCCCGACAGGCAAAAGGGGACCTGAAGCTTTCTTT
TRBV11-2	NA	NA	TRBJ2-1	CASRDYNEQFF	TGTGCCAGCAGGGACTACAATGAGCAGTTCTTC
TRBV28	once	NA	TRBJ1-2	CASRPNRWAGGYTF	TGTGCCAGCAGACCGAACAGGTGGGCTGGTGGCTACACCTTC
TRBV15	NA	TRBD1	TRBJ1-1	CATSRGPRTGVNTEAFF	TGTGCCACCAGCAGAGGTCCCCGGACAGGGGTTAACACTGAAGCTTTCTTT
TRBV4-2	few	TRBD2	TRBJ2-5	CASSQDGGSGGRETQYF	TGTGCCAGCAGCCAAGATGGGGGTAGCGGGGGCCGAGAGACCCAGTACTTC
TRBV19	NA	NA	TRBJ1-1	CASSILPDYRERVTEAFF	TGTGCCAGTAGTATTCTTCCTGACTACAGGGAAAGAGTCACTGAAGCTTTCTTT
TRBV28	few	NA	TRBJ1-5	CASSLFGTPVGPQHF	TGTGCCAGCAGTTTATTTGGGACACCCGTAGGGCCCCAGCATTTT
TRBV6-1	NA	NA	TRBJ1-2	CASSEGGGMYGYTF	TGTGCCAGCAGTGAAGGAGGGGGGATGTATGGCTACACCTTC